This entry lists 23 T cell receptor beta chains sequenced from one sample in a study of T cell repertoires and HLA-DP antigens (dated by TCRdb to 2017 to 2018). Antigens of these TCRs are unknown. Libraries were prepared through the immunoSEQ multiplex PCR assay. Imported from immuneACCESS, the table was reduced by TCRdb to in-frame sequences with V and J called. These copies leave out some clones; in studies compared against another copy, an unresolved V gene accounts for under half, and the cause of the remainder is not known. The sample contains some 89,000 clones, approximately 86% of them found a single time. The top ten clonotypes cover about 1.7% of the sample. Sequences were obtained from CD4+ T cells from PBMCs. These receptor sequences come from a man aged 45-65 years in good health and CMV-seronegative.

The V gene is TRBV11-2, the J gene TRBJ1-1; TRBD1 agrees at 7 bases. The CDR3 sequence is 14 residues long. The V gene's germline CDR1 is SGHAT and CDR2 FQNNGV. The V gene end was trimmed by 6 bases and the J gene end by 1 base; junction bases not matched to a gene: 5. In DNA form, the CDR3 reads TGTGCCAGCAGACACAGGGGCGGGAACACTGAAGCTTTCTTT. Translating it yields CASRHRGGNTEAFF.

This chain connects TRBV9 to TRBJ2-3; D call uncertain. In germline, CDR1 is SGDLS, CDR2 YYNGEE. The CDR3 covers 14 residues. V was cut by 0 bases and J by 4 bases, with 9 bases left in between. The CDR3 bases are TGTGCCAGCAGCGTAGCCCTCGTGGCAGATACGCAGTATTTT. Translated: CASSVALVADTQYF.

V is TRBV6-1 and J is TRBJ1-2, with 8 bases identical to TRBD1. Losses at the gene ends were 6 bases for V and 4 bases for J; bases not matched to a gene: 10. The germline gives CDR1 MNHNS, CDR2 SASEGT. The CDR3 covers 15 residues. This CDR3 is CASSLSGQGGYGYTF. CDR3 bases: TGTGCCAGCAGCCTAAGTGGACAGGGCGGCTATGGCTACACCTTC.

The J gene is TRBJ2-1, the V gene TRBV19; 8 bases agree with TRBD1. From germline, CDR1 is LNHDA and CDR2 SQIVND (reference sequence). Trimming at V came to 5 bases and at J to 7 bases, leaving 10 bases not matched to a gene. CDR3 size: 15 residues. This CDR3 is CASSAGQGAKNEQFF. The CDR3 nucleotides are TGTGCCAGTAGTGCCGGGCAGGGGGCTAAGAATGAGCAGTTCTTC. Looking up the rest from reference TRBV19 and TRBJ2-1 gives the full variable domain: DGGITQSPKYLFRKEGQNVTLSCEQNLNHDAMYWYRQDPGQGLRLIYYSQIVNDFQKGDIAEGYSVSREKKESFPLTVTSAQKNPTAFYLCASSAGQGAKNEQFFGPGTRLTVL.

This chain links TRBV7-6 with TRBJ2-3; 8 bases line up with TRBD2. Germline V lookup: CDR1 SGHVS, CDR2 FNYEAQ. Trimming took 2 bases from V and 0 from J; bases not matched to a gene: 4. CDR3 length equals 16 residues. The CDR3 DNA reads TGTGCCAGCAGCTTAATAGCGGGATCCAGCACAGATACGCAGTATTTT. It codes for CASSLIAGSSTDTQYF.

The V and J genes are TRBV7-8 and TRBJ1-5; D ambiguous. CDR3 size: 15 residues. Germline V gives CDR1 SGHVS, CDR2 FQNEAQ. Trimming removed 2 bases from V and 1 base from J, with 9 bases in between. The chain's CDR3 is CASSLLRVSNQPQHF. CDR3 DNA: TGTGCCAGCAGCTTATTGAGGGTGAGCAATCAGCCCCAGCATTTT.

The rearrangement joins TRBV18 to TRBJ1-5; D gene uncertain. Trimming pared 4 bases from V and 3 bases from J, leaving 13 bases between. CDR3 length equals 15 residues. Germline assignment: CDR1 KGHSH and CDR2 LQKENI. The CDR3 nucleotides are TGTGCCAGCTCACTTCTCGGGAGGGACAATCAGCCCCAGCATTTT. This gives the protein CASSLLGRDNQPQHF.

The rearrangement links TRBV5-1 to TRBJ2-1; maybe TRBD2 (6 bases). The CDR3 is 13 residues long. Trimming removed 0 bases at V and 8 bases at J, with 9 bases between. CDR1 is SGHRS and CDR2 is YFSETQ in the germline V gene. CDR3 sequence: CASSLAEGYEQFF. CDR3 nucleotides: TGCGCCAGCAGCTTGGCGGAGGGGTATGAGCAGTTCTTC.

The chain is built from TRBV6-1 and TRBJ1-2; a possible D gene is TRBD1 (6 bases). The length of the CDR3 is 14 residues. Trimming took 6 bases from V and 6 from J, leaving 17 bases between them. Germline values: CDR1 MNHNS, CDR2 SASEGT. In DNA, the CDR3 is TGTGCCAGCAGGCCTACAGGGATGGCTGATGGCTACACCTTC. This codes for CASRPTGMADGYTF.

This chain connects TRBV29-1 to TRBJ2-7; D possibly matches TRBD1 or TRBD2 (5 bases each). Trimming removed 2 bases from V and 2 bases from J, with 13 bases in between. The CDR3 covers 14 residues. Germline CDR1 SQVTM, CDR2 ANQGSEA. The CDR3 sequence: CSVESGTDPYEQYF. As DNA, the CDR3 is TGCAGCGTTGAATCCGGGACGGATCCCTACGAGCAGTACTTC.

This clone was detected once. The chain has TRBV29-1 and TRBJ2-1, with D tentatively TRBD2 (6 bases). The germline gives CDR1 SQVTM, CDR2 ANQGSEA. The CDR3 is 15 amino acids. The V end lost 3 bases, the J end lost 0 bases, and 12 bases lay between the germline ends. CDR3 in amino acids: CSVDETGSSYNEQFF. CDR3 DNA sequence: TGCAGCGTTGACGAGACCGGGAGCTCCTACAATGAGCAGTTCTTC.

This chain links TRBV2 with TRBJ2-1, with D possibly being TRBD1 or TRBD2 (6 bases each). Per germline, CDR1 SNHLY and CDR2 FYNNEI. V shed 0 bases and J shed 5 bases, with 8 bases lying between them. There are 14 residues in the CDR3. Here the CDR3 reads CASSEARGHNEQFF. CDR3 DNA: TGTGCCAGCAGTGAAGCCCGGGGGCACAATGAGCAGTTCTTC.

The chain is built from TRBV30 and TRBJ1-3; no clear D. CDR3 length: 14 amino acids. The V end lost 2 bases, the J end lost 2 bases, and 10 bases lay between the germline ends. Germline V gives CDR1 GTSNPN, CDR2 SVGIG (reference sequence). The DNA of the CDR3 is TGTGCCTGGAGTCCCTTTGGGGCTGGAAACACCATATATTTT. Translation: CAWSPFGAGNTIYF.

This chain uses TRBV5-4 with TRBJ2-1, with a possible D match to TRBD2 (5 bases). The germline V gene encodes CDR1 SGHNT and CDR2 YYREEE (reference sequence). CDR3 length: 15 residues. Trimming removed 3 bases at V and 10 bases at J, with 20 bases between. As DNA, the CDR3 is TGTGCCAGCAGCTCGGACGGAGGCCTTTCTAAGGAGCAGTTCTTC. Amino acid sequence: CASSSDGGLSKEQFF.

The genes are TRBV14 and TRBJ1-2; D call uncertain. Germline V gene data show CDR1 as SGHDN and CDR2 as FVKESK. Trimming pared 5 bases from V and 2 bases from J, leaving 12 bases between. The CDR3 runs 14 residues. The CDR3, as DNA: TGTGCCAGCAGCAGGAGCGGCCTAAACTATGGCTACACCTTC. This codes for CASSRSGLNYGYTF.

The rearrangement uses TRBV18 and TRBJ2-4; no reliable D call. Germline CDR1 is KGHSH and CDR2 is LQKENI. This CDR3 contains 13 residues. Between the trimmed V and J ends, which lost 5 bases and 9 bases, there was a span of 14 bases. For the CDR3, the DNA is TGTGCCAGCTCAGAAGAGGCGGAGATCATTCAGTACTTC. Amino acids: CASSEEAEIIQYF. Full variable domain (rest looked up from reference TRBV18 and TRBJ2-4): NAGVMQNPRHLVRRRGQEARLRCSPMKGHSHVYWYRQLPEEGLKFMVYLQKENIIDESGMPKERFSAEFPKEGPSILRIQQVVRGDSAAYFCASSEEAEIIQYFGAGTRLSVL.

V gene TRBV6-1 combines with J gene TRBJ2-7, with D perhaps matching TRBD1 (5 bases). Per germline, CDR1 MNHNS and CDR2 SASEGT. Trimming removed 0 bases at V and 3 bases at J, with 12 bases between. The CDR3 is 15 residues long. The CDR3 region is CASSEATAALYEQYF. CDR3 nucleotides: TGTGCCAGCAGTGAAGCGACAGCAGCCCTCTACGAGCAGTACTTC.

The DNA of the CDR3 is TGCAGCGTAGCAGACAATGAGCAGTTCTTC. This codes for CSVADNEQFF. The chain uses TRBV29-1 and TRBJ2-1; no clear D gene. Germline V gives CDR1 SQVTM, CDR2 ANQGSEA. V lost 6 bases to trimming and J lost 5 bases, with 5 bases between them. The CDR3 length is 10 residues.

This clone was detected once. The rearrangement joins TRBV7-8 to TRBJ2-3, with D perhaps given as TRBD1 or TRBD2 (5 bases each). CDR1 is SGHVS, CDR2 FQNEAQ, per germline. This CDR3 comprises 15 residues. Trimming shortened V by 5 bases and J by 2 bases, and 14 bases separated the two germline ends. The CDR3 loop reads CASSLGTTNTDTQYF. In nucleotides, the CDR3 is TGTGCCAGCAGCCTGGGGACCACCAACACAGATACGCAGTATTTT. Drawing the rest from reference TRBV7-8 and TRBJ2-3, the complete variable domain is GAGVSQSPRYKVAKRGQDVALRCDPISGHVSLFWYQQALGQGPEFLTYFQNEAQLDKSGLPSDRFFAERPEGSVSTLKIQRTQQEDSAVYLCASSLGTTNTDTQYFGPGTRLTVL.

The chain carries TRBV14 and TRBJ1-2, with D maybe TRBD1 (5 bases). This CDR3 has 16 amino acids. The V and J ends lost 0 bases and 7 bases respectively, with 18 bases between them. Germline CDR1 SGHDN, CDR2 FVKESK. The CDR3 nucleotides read TGTGCCAGCAGCCAAGATCTGGGAGTTCGGACATTTGGCTACACCTTC. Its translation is CASSQDLGVRTFGYTF. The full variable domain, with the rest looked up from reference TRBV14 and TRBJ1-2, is EAGVTQFPSHSVIEKGQTVTLRCDPISGHDNLYWYRRVMGKEIKFLLHFVKESKQDESGMPNNRFLAERTGGTYSTLKVQPAELEDSGVYFCASSQDLGVRTFGYTFGSGTRLTVV.

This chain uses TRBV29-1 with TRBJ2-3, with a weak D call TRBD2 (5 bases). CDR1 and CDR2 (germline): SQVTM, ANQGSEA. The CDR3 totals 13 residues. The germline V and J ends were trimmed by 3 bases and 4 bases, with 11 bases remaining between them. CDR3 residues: CSVDGSRADTQYF. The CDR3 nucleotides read TGCAGCGTTGACGGTTCGCGGGCAGATACGCAGTATTTT.

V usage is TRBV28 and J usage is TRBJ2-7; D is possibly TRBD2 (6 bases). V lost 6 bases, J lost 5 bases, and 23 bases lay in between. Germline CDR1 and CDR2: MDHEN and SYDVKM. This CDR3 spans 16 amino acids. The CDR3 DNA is TGTGCCAGCAGGCGGGGCGGAGGGCCCAATTCGGACGAGCAGTACTTC. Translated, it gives CASRRGGGPNSDEQYF.

Here the CDR3 reads CASSKGGFSTNLQETQYF. The CDR3, as DNA: TGTGCCAGCAGCAAAGGAGGGTTTTCAACGAATCTCCAAGAGACCCAGTACTTC. The rearrangement uses TRBV21-1 and TRBJ2-5; TRBD2, as called in the table, went unchecked against the DNA. TRBV21-1 is a pseudogene locus. The CDR3 is 18 amino acids.